The 27 T cell receptor beta chains below were found in one sample sequenced in a study of technical replicates of blood from a few donors. Produced via immunoSEQ multiplex PCR; TCRdb's table is partial and in-frame only. The top ten hold 2.5% to 3.5% of the sample, which has 55,000 to 75,000 clones, about 95% seen once. Sequenced: PBMCs. The source of these receptors is a human donor in good health. Some clones in this sample may be carry-over from other donors' samples.

This chain connects TRBV4-2 to TRBJ2-2; D possibly corresponds to TRBD1 (5 bases). The germline gives CDR1 LGHNA, CDR2 YNFKEQ. The V end lost 1 base, the J end lost 7 bases, and 16 bases lay between the germline ends. The CDR3 extends over 16 amino acids. CDR3 in DNA: TGTGCCAGCAGCCAAGTAGGGCAGGGTAGTAGCGGGGAGCTGTTTTTT. The encoded protein is CASSQVGQGSSGELFF.

This chain uses TRBV5-1 with TRBJ1-1, with D perhaps matching TRBD1 (6 bases). The germline V gene has CDR1 SGHRS and CDR2 YFSETQ. V lost 0 bases to trimming and J lost 1 base, with 7 bases between them. The CDR3 is 14 amino acids. The CDR3, as DNA: TGCGCCAGCAGCTTGGGACAGGAGAACACTGAAGCTTTCTTT. Translated: CASSLGQENTEAFF.

The CDR3 DNA sequence: TGTGCCTGGGCCTCCGGGACTCAGGAGACCCAGTACTTC. Translated: CAWASGTQETQYF. This chain connects TRBV30 to TRBJ2-5, with D possibly matching TRBD2 (6 bases). From germline, CDR1 is GTSNPN and CDR2 SVGIG (reference sequence). V lost 5 bases and J 5 bases, leaving 15 bases between the germline ends. This CDR3 is 13 amino acids long.

The J gene is TRBJ1-5, the V gene TRBV7-6; D is undetermined. This CDR3 contains 11 residues. Looked up from germline, CDR1 is SGHVS and CDR2 is FNYEAQ. The ends were cut back, 5 bases at V and 4 bases at J, with 3 bases in the middle. DNA of the CDR3: TGTGCCAGCAGCCATAATCAGCCCCAGCATTTT. Translating it yields CASSHNQPQHF.

This clone was counted a single time. V and J are TRBV6-1 and TRBJ2-7; 9 positions match TRBD1. Germline V lookup: CDR1 MNHNS, CDR2 SASEGT. The V segment lost 5 bases and the J segment 7 bases; nucleotides outside the gene matches: 12. This CDR3 spans 15 amino acids. CDR3: CASSHPGQGFLEQYF. CDR3 DNA: TGTGCCAGCAGTCATCCGGGACAGGGCTTTTTGGAGCAGTACTTC.

This chain joins TRBV11-3 and TRBJ2-5; D is ambiguous. This CDR3 spans 13 amino acids. Germline CDR1 reads SGHNT; CDR2 reads YENEEA. V lost 1 base, J lost 6 bases, and 9 bases lay in between. The CDR3 DNA reads TGTGCCAGCAGCTTAGCCGAGGCGCAGACCCAGTACTTC. Translated, it gives CASSLAEAQTQYF.

J is TRBJ1-6 and V is TRBV29-1; no reliable D call. This CDR3 contains 13 residues. Between the trimmed V and J ends, which lost 4 bases and 7 bases, there was a span of 11 bases. Germline V gives CDR1 SQVTM, CDR2 ANQGSEA. CDR3 sequence (DNA): TGCAGCGTTGCAGCGAATATAAATTCACCCCTCCACTTT. Translation gives CSVAANINSPLHF.

V gene TRBV29-1 combines with J gene TRBJ2-3; maybe TRBD2 (5 bases). CDR1 is SQVTM, CDR2 ANQGSEA, per germline. Trimming left V 7 bases short and J 2 bases short, with 10 bases between. This CDR3 has 12 amino acids. This CDR3 is CSADYYTDTQYF. For the CDR3, the DNA is TGCAGCGCAGACTATTACACAGATACGCAGTATTTT.

The rearrangement joins TRBV7-2 to TRBJ2-1; 9 bases are a match to TRBD1. Germline trimming cut 4 bases from V and 4 bases from J; bases unmatched to any gene: 11. Germline-derived CDR1 and CDR2 are SGHTA and FQGNSA. The CDR3 covers 17 residues. The chain's CDR3 is CASSSPLNRGQYNEQFF. CDR3 sequence (DNA): TGTGCCAGCAGCTCCCCCTTAAACAGGGGGCAGTACAATGAGCAGTTCTTC.

The CDR3 sequence is CASSQEWSGNQPQHF. The CDR3 nucleotides read TGCGCCAGCAGCCAAGAGTGGTCGGGGAATCAGCCCCAGCATTTT. The chain recombines TRBV4-1 with TRBJ1-5; D gene ambiguous. Germline-derived CDR1 and CDR2 are MGHRA and YSYEKL. Trimming stripped 0 bases from V and 4 bases from J, with 10 bases between. CDR3 size: 15 residues.

V usage is TRBV6-6 and J usage is TRBJ1-2; D unclear. V lost 6 bases and J 6 bases, leaving 5 bases between the germline ends. There are 10 residues in the CDR3. CDR1 MNHNY and CDR2 SVGAGI come from the germline V gene (reference sequence). In nucleotides, the CDR3 is TGTGCCAGCAGCTTAGATGGCTACACCTTC. Protein: CASSLDGYTF.

J is TRBJ1-5 and V is TRBV21-1; the table's TRBD1 call for D was not verified on the DNA. TRBV21-1 is a pseudogene locus. The CDR3 sequence is 13 residues long. The CDR3 nucleotides are TGTGCCAAGGACAGGGAAGGCAATCAGCCCCAGCATTTT. It encodes CAKDREGNQPQHF.

J is TRBJ1-5 and V is TRBV27, with D unresolved. The ends were cut back, 6 bases at V and 2 bases at J, with 8 bases in the middle. The germline V gene encodes CDR1 MNHEY and CDR2 SMNVEV (reference sequence). This CDR3 is 13 amino acids long. CDR3 protein: CASSLIGNQPQHF. The CDR3 nucleotides read TGTGCCAGCAGCCTTATTGGCAATCAGCCCCAGCATTTT.

The V gene is TRBV11-2, the J gene TRBJ1-5, with D possibly matching TRBD1 (6 bases). V was shortened by 5 bases and J by 2 bases, with 19 bases between the two germline ends. The CDR3 has 17 amino acids. The germline gives CDR1 SGHAT, CDR2 FQNNGV. The CDR3 DNA reads TGTGCCAGCAGCGCAGGCTCGATGGGGGCCGGCAATCAGCCCCAGCATTTT. Encoded protein: CASSAGSMGAGNQPQHF. Looking up the rest from reference TRBV11-2 and TRBJ1-5 gives the full variable domain: EAGVAQSPRYKIIEKRQSVAFWCNPISGHATLYWYQQILGQGPKLLIQFQNNGVVDDSQLPKDRFSAERLKGVDSTLKIQPAKLEDSAVYLCASSAGSMGAGNQPQHFGDGTRLSIL.

This chain joins TRBV7-3 and TRBJ2-1; 7 bases are a match to TRBD2. The trim removed 0 bases at V and 2 bases at J, leaving 1 base unmatched. Germline CDR1 is SGHTA and CDR2 is FQGTGA. There are 15 residues in the CDR3. The DNA for the CDR3 is TGTGCCAGCAGCTTAACCAGCGGGGCCTACAATGAGCAGTTCTTC. Residues: CASSLTSGAYNEQFF. The entire variable domain, with the rest obtained from reference TRBV7-3 and TRBJ2-1, is as follows: GAGVSQTPSNKVTEKGKYVELRCDPISGHTALYWYRQSLGQGPEFLIYFQGTGAADDSGLPNDRFFAVRPEGSVSTLKIQRTERGDSAVYLCASSLTSGAYNEQFFGPGTRLTVL.

The rearrangement joins TRBV27 to TRBJ2-2; weak D call: TRBD2 (5 bases). V gave up 6 bases and J gave up 6 bases, with 11 bases separating them. This CDR3 region has 13 residues. Germline V gives CDR1 MNHEY, CDR2 SMNVEV (reference sequence). The CDR3 loop reads CASSRSEAGELFF. The CDR3 DNA reads as TGTGCCAGCAGCCGCTCGGAGGCCGGGGAGCTGTTTTTT.

The chain carries TRBV6-6 and TRBJ1-6; TRBD1 aligns across 8 bases. Germline trimming cut 10 bases from V and 10 bases from J; bases unmatched to any gene: 6. Germline V CDR1 and CDR2: MNHNY, SVGAGI (reference sequence). This CDR3 has 12 residues. The CDR3 bases are TGTGCCACAGGACAGGGTGAATCACCCCTCCACTTT. It encodes CATGQGESPLHF.

This clone is a singleton in its sample. This chain links TRBV6-1 with TRBJ1-3; D is perhaps TRBD1 (6 bases). Germline CDR1 reads MNHNS; CDR2 reads SASEGT. CDR3 length equals 15 residues. V lost 9 bases and J lost 0, with 15 bases in between. The CDR3 protein is CASQTGTNSGNTIYF. In nucleotides, the CDR3 is TGTGCCAGTCAAACCGGGACAAACTCTGGAAACACCATATATTTT.

J is TRBJ2-7 and V is TRBV7-8, with 12 bases identical to TRBD2. J gave up 5 bases and V 6 bases, and 8 bases lay outside the gene matches. CDR1 and CDR2 from the germline V gene are SGHVS and FQNEAQ. The CDR3 has 15 residues. DNA for the CDR3: TGTGCCAGCAGGCCCGGGACTAGCGGGTTAGACGAGCAGTACTTC. Its translation is CASRPGTSGLDEQYF.

This chain connects TRBV9 to TRBJ2-1, with TRBD2 matching 10 bases. This CDR3 spans 16 amino acids. Trimming at V came to 0 bases and at J to 6 bases, leaving 6 bases not matched to a gene. CDR1 is SGDLS, CDR2 YYNGEE, per germline. The CDR3 loop is CASSVDLAGERNEQFF. DNA for the CDR3: TGTGCCAGCAGCGTAGACCTAGCGGGGGAACGCAATGAGCAGTTCTTC.

The rearrangement links TRBV27 to TRBJ1-5, with 7 bases that match TRBD1. Germline V gene sequence: CDR1 MNHEY, CDR2 SMNVEV (reference sequence). The CDR3 sequence is 19 residues long. The trim removed 5 bases at V and 0 bases at J, leaving 16 bases unmatched. The CDR3 DNA reads as TGTGCCAGCAGTCCGGTTCTGAGACAGGGAAGTTATAGCAATCAGCCCCAGCATTTT. Its translation is CASSPVLRQGSYSNQPQHF.

The chain has TRBV30 and TRBJ1-2; the match to TRBD1 covers 7 bases. CDR1 is GTSNPN, CDR2 SVGIG, per germline (reference sequence). This CDR3 spans 13 amino acids. The V gene end was trimmed by 7 bases and the J gene end by 4 bases; junction bases not matched to a gene: 9. This CDR3 reads CASVRGGAYGYTF. The CDR3 DNA sequence: TGTGCCTCCGTCCGAGGGGGCGCCTATGGCTACACCTTC.

The V gene is TRBV15, the J gene TRBJ1-3, with 10 bases that match TRBD1. This CDR3 has 13 amino acids. Trimming removed 9 bases from V and 4 bases from J; junction bases left unmatched: 3. Looked up from germline, CDR1 is LNHNV and CDR2 is YYDKDF (reference sequence). CDR3 region: CATRQGAGNTIYF. Written as DNA, the CDR3 is TGTGCCACAAGACAGGGGGCAGGAAACACCATATATTTT.

This rearrangement joins TRBV10-3 to TRBJ2-7; D is possibly TRBD1 (8 bases). The CDR3 has 15 amino acids. The germline gives CDR1 ENHRY, CDR2 SYGVKD. The V end lost 5 bases, the J end lost 0 bases, and 14 bases lay between the germline ends. The CDR3 region is CAISTTGGDSYEQYF. The CDR3 DNA reads TGTGCCATCAGTACAACAGGGGGGGACTCCTACGAGCAGTACTTC.

The chain recombines TRBV7-2 with TRBJ1-5, with 9 bases that match TRBD1. Germline V lookup: CDR1 SGHTA, CDR2 FQGNSA. The CDR3 contains 15 residues. The V segment lost 2 bases and the J segment 9 bases; nucleotides outside the gene matches: 8. CDR3 sequence reads: CASSLRGQGGSPQHF. In nucleotides, the CDR3 is TGTGCCAGCAGCTTACGGGGACAGGGAGGTTCGCCCCAGCATTTT.

The chain is built from TRBV18 and TRBJ2-3; tentative D call: TRBD1 (6 bases). Germline CDR1 is KGHSH and CDR2 is LQKENI. The CDR3 is made up of 16 amino acids. V lost 0 bases to trimming and J lost 3 bases, with 13 bases between them. The CDR3 protein is CASSPPNRVKTDTQYF. CDR3 nucleotides: TGTGCCAGCTCACCACCCAACAGGGTTAAGACAGATACGCAGTATTTT.

This clone was seen only once. The chain recombines TRBV7-2 with TRBJ1-4; 10 nucleotides align to TRBD1. The CDR3 is 14 amino acids. CDR1 is SGHTA and CDR2 is FQGNSA in the germline V gene. Trimming removed 4 bases from V and 7 bases from J; junction bases left unmatched: 3. The CDR3 loop is CASSSGQGVEKLFF. Here the CDR3 DNA reads TGTGCCAGCAGCTCCGGACAGGGGGTTGAAAAACTGTTTTTT.